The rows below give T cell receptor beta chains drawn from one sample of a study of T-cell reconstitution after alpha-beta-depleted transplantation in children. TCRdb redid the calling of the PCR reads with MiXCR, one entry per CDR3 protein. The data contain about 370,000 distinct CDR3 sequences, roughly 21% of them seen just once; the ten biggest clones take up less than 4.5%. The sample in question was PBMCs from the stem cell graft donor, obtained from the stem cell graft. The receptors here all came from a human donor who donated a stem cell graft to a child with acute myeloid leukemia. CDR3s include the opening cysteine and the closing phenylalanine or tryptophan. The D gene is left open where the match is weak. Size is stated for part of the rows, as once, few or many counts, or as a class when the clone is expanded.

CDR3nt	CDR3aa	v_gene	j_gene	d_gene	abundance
TGTGCCACCAGCAGGGATAGCGGGAGTGCGGTTGAGCAGTTCTTC	CATSRDSGSAVEQFF	TRBV15	TRBJ2-1	TRBD2	-
TGTGCCAGCAGCTCAAGCTCTGGGTCGGATACGCAGTATTTT	CASSSSSGSDTQYF	TRBV7-9	TRBJ2-3	-	few
TGTGCCAGCAGTTACAAGACAGGGACCTATTTTGATGGCTACACCTTC	CASSYKTGTYFDGYTF	TRBV6-5	TRBJ1-2	TRBD1	many
TGCGCCAGCAGGGACGGAAGATACGAGCAGTACTTC	CASRDGRYEQYF	TRBV4-1	TRBJ2-7	-	-
TGCTGTGCTAGAGATCGACTAGCGGGAGGTATCTACGAGCAGTACTTC	CCARDRLAGGIYEQYF	TRBV20-1	TRBJ2-7	TRBD2	-
TGCAGCGTTGGCGGGGGTTCTCGGGGGGGTCGCAATGGCTACACCTTC	CSVGGGSRGGRNGYTF	TRBV29-1	TRBJ1-2	-	-
TGCAGCGTTGAGTGGCTAGCGGAGGGGGAGACCCAGTACTTC	CSVEWLAEGETQYF	TRBV29-1	TRBJ2-5	TRBD2	few
TGTGCCAGCAGTTCCCGACTAGTATTAGACAATGAGCAGTTCTTC	CASSSRLVLDNEQFF	TRBV25-1	TRBJ2-1	-	-
TGTGCCAGCAGCTTGAAGGGCACTGAAGCTTTCTTT	CASSLKGTEAFF	TRBV5-6	TRBJ1-1	-	-
TGTGCCAGCAGCCAAGATCGCGGGGTCTACAATGAGCAGTTCTTC	CASSQDRGVYNEQFF	TRBV4-2	TRBJ2-1	-	many
TGCGCCCCTCGAACGGCAGGGCCCTACGAGCAGTACTTC	CAPRTAGPYEQYF	TRBV23-1	TRBJ2-7	-	few
TGTGCCAGCAGCTCCCTAAAACAGGAGGAGGCCTATAGCAATCAGCCCCAGCATTTT	CASSSLKQEEAYSNQPQHF	TRBV6-1	TRBJ1-5	-	-
TGCGCCAGCACAAGGGGTCCTCTGACTAGCGGAGATTTAAATGAGCAGTTCTTC	CASTRGPLTSGDLNEQFF	TRBV4-1	TRBJ2-1	TRBD2	-
TGTGCCACCAGTGAAGGGGGCGTTGGAGAGGCTTTCTTT	CATSEGGVGEAFF	TRBV24-1	TRBJ1-1	TRBD1	few
TGTGCCAGCAGCGTAGCTGGAGGACAGGGGGTTGACTCTGGGGCCAACGTCCTGACTTTC	CASSVAGGQGVDSGANVLTF	TRBV9	TRBJ2-6	TRBD1	-
TGTGCCAGCAGTTCAGACACGTCAAGGTACCAAGAGACCCAGTACTTC	CASSSDTSRYQETQYF	TRBV12-3/TRBV12-4	TRBJ2-5	-	-
TGCGCCAGCAGCACCTCTCTGGTACAGGGCAGGTACGAGCAGTACTTC	CASSTSLVQGRYEQYF	TRBV4-1	TRBJ2-7	-	-
TGCAGCATCTGTCCGGGACAGGACACCTACAATGAGCAGTTCTTC	CSICPGQDTYNEQFF	TRBV29-1	TRBJ2-1	TRBD1	many
TGTGCCAGCAGCCCCTTACGGAGCTCCTACAATGAGCAGTTCTTC	CASSPLRSSYNEQFF	TRBV7-9	TRBJ2-1	-	few
TGTGCCAGCAGTTCCCGGAGCGGGGCCTACGAGCAGTACTTC	CASSSRSGAYEQYF	TRBV12-3/TRBV12-4	TRBJ2-7	TRBD2	-
TGTGCCAGCAGTTTAGGCAGGTCACTTGAGACCCAGTACTTC	CASSLGRSLETQYF	TRBV28	TRBJ2-5	-	-
TGTGCCAGCAGCTCCCTAGCGGGAGGCGCCGGGGAGCTGTTTTTT	CASSSLAGGAGELFF	TRBV7-3	TRBJ2-2	TRBD2	few